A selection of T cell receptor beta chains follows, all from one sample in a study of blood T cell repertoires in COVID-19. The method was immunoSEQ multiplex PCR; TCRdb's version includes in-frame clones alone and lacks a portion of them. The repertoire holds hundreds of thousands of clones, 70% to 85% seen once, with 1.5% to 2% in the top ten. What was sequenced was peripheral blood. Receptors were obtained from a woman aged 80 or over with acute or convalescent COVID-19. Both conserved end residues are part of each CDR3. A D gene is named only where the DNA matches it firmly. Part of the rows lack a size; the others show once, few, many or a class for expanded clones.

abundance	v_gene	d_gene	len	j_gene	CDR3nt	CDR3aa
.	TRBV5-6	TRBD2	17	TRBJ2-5	TGTGCCAGCAGCTTCCCTAGCGGGGGGGCCCGTCAAGAGACCCAGTACTTC	CASSFPSGGARQETQYF
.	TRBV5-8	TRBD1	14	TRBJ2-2	TGTGCCAGCAGCTTGGGACAGGGGGCCTTGGAGCTGTTTTTT	CASSLGQGALELFF
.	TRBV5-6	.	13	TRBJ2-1	TGTGCCAGCAGCTGGGGGGCCTACAATGAGCAGTTCTTC	CASSWGAYNEQFF
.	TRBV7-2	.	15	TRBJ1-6	TGTGCCAGCAGCGCAGCATGGGGGACAAATTCACCCCTCCACTTT	CASSAAWGTNSPLHF
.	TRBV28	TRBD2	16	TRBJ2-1	TGTGCCAGCAGCCCTGGACTAGCGGGAGACTACAATGAGCAGTTCTTC	CASSPGLAGDYNEQFF
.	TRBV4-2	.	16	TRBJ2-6	TGTGCCAGCAGCCAACTTACAGGGTATGGGGCCAACGTCCTGACTTTC	CASSQLTGYGANVLTF
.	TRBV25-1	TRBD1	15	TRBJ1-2	TGTGCCAGCAGTGGGGAGGCACAGGGGGCGTATGGCTACACCTTC	CASSGEAQGAYGYTF
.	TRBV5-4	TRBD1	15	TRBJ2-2	TGTGCCAGCAGCCACGACAGGGGGCGAAACGGGGAGCTGTTTTTT	CASSHDRGRNGELFF
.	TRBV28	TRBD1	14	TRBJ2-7	TGTGCCAGCAGTATCGGACAGGGAGGCTACGAGCAGTACTTC	CASSIGQGGYEQYF
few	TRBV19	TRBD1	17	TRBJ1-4	TGTGCCAGTAGTATCCCTGGACAGGGGAGGGCTAATGAAAAACTGTTTTTT	CASSIPGQGRANEKLFF
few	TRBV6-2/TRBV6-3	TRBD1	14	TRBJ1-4	TGTGCCAGCAGTTGGGGACAGAGTAATGAAAAACTGTTTTTT	CASSWGQSNEKLFF
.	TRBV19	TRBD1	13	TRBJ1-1	TGTGCCAGTAGTAGCGACAGGGGCACCGAAGCTTTCTTT	CASSSDRGTEAFF
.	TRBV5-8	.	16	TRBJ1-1	TGTGCCAGCAGCGACACAAGGAGGGGGGGCGGAACTGAAGCTTTCTTT	CASSDTRRGGGTEAFF
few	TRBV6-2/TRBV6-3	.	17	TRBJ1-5	TGTGCCAGCAGTTCCCTGGGAGGAAGCATTGGCAATCAGCCCCAGCATTTT	CASSSLGGSIGNQPQHF
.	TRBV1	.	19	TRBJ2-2	TGCACCAGCAGCCAAGTTCAAGAGGGACTAGCGGGAGGGACCGGGGAGCTGTTTTTT	CTSSQVQEGLAGGTGELFF
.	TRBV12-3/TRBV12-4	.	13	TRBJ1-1	TGTGCCAGCATTACCCCGCCGGGGAGTCCGCCTTTCTTT	CASITPPGSPPFF
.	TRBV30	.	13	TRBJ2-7	TGTGCCTGGAGTGTGGCGGGCGCCTACGAGCAGTACTTC	CAWSVAGAYEQYF
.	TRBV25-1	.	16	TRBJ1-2	TGTGCCAGCAGTGTGGGGGGGCCCCCAGGCCCTCATGGCTACACCTTC	CASSVGGPPGPHGYTF
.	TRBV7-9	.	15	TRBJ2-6	TGTGCCAGCAGCTTATTCAGAACTGGGGCCAACGTCCTGACTTTC	CASSLFRTGANVLTF
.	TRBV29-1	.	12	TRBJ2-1	TGCAGCGTTGGCGGGCTCAACAATGAGCAGTTCTTC	CSVGGLNNEQFF
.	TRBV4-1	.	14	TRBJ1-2	TGCGCCAGCAGCCAAGTTGGGCAGATCTATGGCTACACCTTC	CASSQVGQIYGYTF
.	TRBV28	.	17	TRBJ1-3	TGTGCCAGCAGTTCCTATCCGGGACAAAGCTCTGGAAACACCATATATTTT	CASSSYPGQSSGNTIYF
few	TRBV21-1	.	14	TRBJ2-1	TGTGCCAGCAGCACCTTGACTAGCGGCAATGAGCAGTTCTTC	CASSTLTSGNEQFF
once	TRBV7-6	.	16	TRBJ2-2	TGTGCCAGCAGTTCGACTCCTAGAGCGAACACCGGGGAGCTGTTTTTT	CASSSTPRANTGELFF
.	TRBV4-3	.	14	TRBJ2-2	TGCGCCAGCAGCCAAGAGGGGAGCACCGGGGAGCTGTTTTTT	CASSQEGSTGELFF
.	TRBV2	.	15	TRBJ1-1	TGTGCCAGCAGTGAACCCGGAGCAGTGAACACTGAAGCTTTCTTT	CASSEPGAVNTEAFF
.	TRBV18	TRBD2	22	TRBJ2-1	TGTGCCAGCTCACCCTTACCCGGGGGGAGCACTAGCGGGAGGGCCCTACGCAATGAGCAGTTCTTC	CASSPLPGGSTSGRALRNEQFF
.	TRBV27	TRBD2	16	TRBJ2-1	TGTGCCAGCAGTTCCATCTCTAGCGGGAGGGAGAATGAGCAGTTCTTC	CASSSISSGRENEQFF
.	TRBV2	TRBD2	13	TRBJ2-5	TGTGCCAGCTTAGCGGGGGGAGGAGAGACCCAGTACTTC	CASLAGGGETQYF